Below, 27 T cell receptor beta chains from the same sample are listed, as sequenced in a study of immune cell composition in non-small cell lung cancer. The repertoire was sequenced with immunoSEQ multiplex PCR; TCRdb's copy has only in-frame clones and lacks some. The top ten clones hold approximately 10% of a sample with around 4,500 clones, 70% to 90% of them seen once. Sequenced: lung tumor tissue. These receptors came from a human donor with non-small cell lung cancer.

The chain combines TRBV2 with TRBJ2-3; D perhaps matches TRBD2 (5 bases). CDR3 length equals 11 residues. Trimming left V 11 bases short and J 3 bases short, with 9 bases between. Germline V CDR1 and CDR2: SNHLY, FYNNEI. The DNA of the CDR3 is TGTGCCTCCGGAGGAACAGATACGCAGTATTTT. This encodes CASGGTDTQYF.

The chain has TRBV5-1 and TRBJ2-1; 13 positions match TRBD2. This CDR3 region has 18 residues. Losses at the gene ends were 5 bases for V and 7 bases for J; bases not matched to a gene: 15. Germline values: CDR1 SGHRS, CDR2 YFSETQ. The CDR3 region has the DNA TGCGCCAGCAGTCGGAGACTAGCGGGAGGAAGTTCATTTAATGAGCAGTTCTTC. Its translation is CASSRRLAGGSSFNEQFF.

This clone qualifies as large. The CDR3 region has the DNA TGTGCCAGCAGCTTAGTGCCACCCCTTACTCTGAACACTGAAGCTTTCTTT. Residues: CASSLVPPLTLNTEAFF. The V gene is TRBV7-6, the J gene TRBJ1-1; D ambiguous. The CDR3 is 17 residues long. Looked up from germline, CDR1 is SGHVS and CDR2 is FNYEAQ. Trimming cost V 1 base and J 0 bases, with 15 bases left between them.

A single count supports this clone. The chain has TRBV19 and TRBJ1-2; 7 nucleotides agree with TRBD1. After removal of 3 bases from V and 6 bases from J, the junction contained 10 bases not matched to a gene. The CDR3 length is 15 residues. Germline lookup yields CDR1 LNHDA and CDR2 SQIVND (reference sequence). CDR3 DNA sequence: TGTGCCAGTAGTATCCTACTCGGGACAGCCAATGGCTACACCTTC. It yields the protein CASSILLGTANGYTF.

The chain has TRBV18 and TRBJ2-1, with TRBD2 matching 7 bases. V dropped 6 bases and J dropped 7; count of bases not matched to a gene: 12. The CDR3 sequence is 15 residues long. CDR1 is KGHSH and CDR2 is LQKENI in the germline V gene. CDR3 sequence: CASSPAGSTRNEQFF. Written as DNA, the CDR3 is TGTGCCAGCTCCCCAGCGGGAAGTACAAGGAATGAGCAGTTCTTC.

The chain employs TRBV5-4 and TRBJ2-7; 8 positions agree with TRBD2. This CDR3 region has 15 residues. V shed 0 bases, J shed 5 bases, and the junction held 7 bases outside the gene matches. Germline CDR1 reads SGHNT; CDR2 reads YYREEE (reference sequence). CDR3 DNA: TGTGCCAGCAGCTTGGAGGTTAGCGGGACCCACGAGCAGTACTTC. Translating it yields CASSLEVSGTHEQYF.

This clone was counted a single time. The chain couples TRBV18 to TRBJ2-7, with 7 nucleotides matching TRBD2. The ends lost 0 bases at V and 3 bases at J; junction bases unmatched: 2. CDR3 length equals 14 residues. CDR1 and CDR2 (germline): KGHSH, LQKENI. The CDR3 is CASSPPSGNYEQYF. Here the CDR3 DNA reads TGTGCCAGCTCACCACCAAGCGGGAACTACGAGCAGTACTTC. The full variable domain, completed using reference TRBV18 and TRBJ2-7, is NAGVMQNPRHLVRRRGQEARLRCSPMKGHSHVYWYRQLPEEGLKFMVYLQKENIIDESGMPKERFSAEFPKEGPSILRIQQVVRGDSAAYFCASSPPSGNYEQYFGPGTRLTVT.

This chain uses TRBV7-2 with TRBJ2-3; D ambiguous. Germline V lookup: CDR1 SGHTA, CDR2 FQGNSA. The CDR3 loop spans 16 amino acids. Between the trimmed V and J ends, which lost 1 base and 1 base, there was a span of 12 bases. CDR3 sequence: CASSLVWAMGTDTQYF. In DNA form, the CDR3 reads TGTGCCAGCAGCTTAGTATGGGCGATGGGCACAGATACGCAGTATTTT.

This clone appeared a few times. This rearrangement joins TRBV2 to TRBJ1-6; D unresolved. The CDR3 has 11 residues. CDR1 and CDR2 from the germline V gene are SNHLY and FYNNEI. V shed 4 bases and J shed 14 bases, with 9 bases lying between them. The CDR3 region has the DNA TGTGCCAGCAGTGGAGAGGCGTCCCTCCACTTT. This sequence encodes CASSGEASLHF.

V is TRBV20-1 and J is TRBJ2-7; D is unresolved. CDR3 length: 11 residues. V was cut by 3 bases and J by 6 bases, with 9 bases left in between. From germline, CDR1 is DFQATT and CDR2 SNEGSKA (reference sequence). Here the CDR3 DNA reads TGCAGTGCTAGTAGCCTGACCGAGCAGTACTTC. Protein sequence: CSASSLTEQYF.

V usage is TRBV5-8 and J usage is TRBJ2-5, with no clear D. The V and J ends lost 0 bases and 1 base respectively, with 16 bases between them. This CDR3 region has 17 residues. Germline V gives CDR1 SGHTS, CDR2 YDEGEE. The CDR3 region is CASSLAPRLPLQETQYF. DNA for the CDR3: TGTGCCAGCAGCTTGGCCCCCAGACTGCCCCTCCAAGAGACCCAGTACTTC.

This rearrangement joins TRBV29-1 to TRBJ2-1, with 13 bases aligning to TRBD2. Germline V gene sequence: CDR1 SQVTM, CDR2 ANQGSEA. This CDR3 is built from 16 residues. Losses at the gene ends were 5 bases for V and 8 bases for J; bases not matched to a gene: 12. In nucleotides, the CDR3 is TGCAGCGTTCCGCGGACTAGCGGGAGAGAGGGCGATGAGCAGTTCTTC. This sequence encodes CSVPRTSGREGDEQFF.

This clone was seen a few times. This chain links TRBV5-4 with TRBJ2-5; 10 nucleotides align to TRBD1. The CDR3 sequence is 16 residues long. V dropped 2 bases and J dropped 4; count of bases not matched to a gene: 8. Germline V gene lookup returns CDR1 SGHNT and CDR2 YYREEE (reference sequence). The CDR3 loop is CASSFISGTGVETQYF. The CDR3 DNA reads as TGTGCCAGCAGCTTCATTTCCGGGACAGGGGTAGAGACCCAGTACTTC. The full variable domain, completed using reference TRBV5-4 and TRBJ2-5, is ETGVTQSPTHLIKTRGQQVTLRCSSQSGHNTVSWYQQALGQGPQFIFQYYREEENGRGNFPPRFSGLQFPNYSSELNVNALELDDSALYLCASSFISGTGVETQYFGPGTRLLVL.

The J gene is TRBJ2-5, the V gene TRBV27; TRBD1 agrees at 7 bases. This CDR3 spans 14 amino acids. V dropped 6 bases and J dropped 5; count of bases not matched to a gene: 9. CDR1 MNHEY and CDR2 SMNVEV come from the germline V gene (reference sequence). In DNA, the CDR3 is TGTGCCAGCAGGACGAAACAGGGGTGGGAGACCCAGTACTTC. Encoded protein: CASRTKQGWETQYF.

DNA for the CDR3: TGCGCCAGCAGCGACGGGACAGTCACCTACAATGAGCAGTTCTTC. Translation: CASSDGTVTYNEQFF. The chain recombines TRBV5-1 with TRBJ2-1; 7 bases are shared with TRBD1. The CDR3 covers 15 residues. The germline V gene has CDR1 SGHRS and CDR2 YFSETQ. With V trimmed by 4 bases and J by 2 bases, 6 bases remained unmatched.

V and J are TRBV5-6 and TRBJ1-1, with D possibly TRBD1 on 6 matching bases. The CDR3 consists of 13 residues. Per the germline V gene, CDR1 is SGHDT and CDR2 is YYEEEE. With 1 base removed from V and 8 bases from J, the gap between germline ends came to 12 bases. This CDR3 reads CASSLRAGVEAFF. CDR3 bases: TGTGCCAGCAGCTTGAGGGCAGGGGTAGAAGCTTTCTTT.

CDR3: CAWSVAMTFSYEQYF. CDR3 DNA: TGTGCCTGGAGTGTAGCGATGACTTTCTCCTACGAGCAGTACTTC. J is TRBJ2-7 and V is TRBV30; D is undetermined. The CDR3 has 15 amino acids. V lost 0 bases to trimming and J lost 0 bases, with 12 bases between them. Germline V gives CDR1 GTSNPN, CDR2 SVGIG (reference sequence).

This clone was counted a single time. The gene calls are TRBV29-1 and TRBJ1-1, with D maybe TRBD1 (6 bases). The germline gives CDR1 SQVTM, CDR2 ANQGSEA. The CDR3 spans 13 residues. With 7 bases removed from V and 1 base from J, the gap between germline ends came to 13 bases. CDR3 amino acids: CSGNRDRNTEAFF. Written as DNA, the CDR3 is TGCAGCGGCAACAGGGACCGGAACACTGAAGCTTTCTTT.

This clone was recorded a few times. The chain recombines TRBV27 with TRBJ2-7, with D tentatively TRBD1 (5 bases). The CDR3 has 12 residues. The V end lost 5 bases, the J end lost 6 bases, and 11 bases lay between the germline ends. Germline CDR1 is MNHEY and CDR2 is SMNVEV (reference sequence). CDR3 sequence (DNA): TGTGCCAGCAGTGAAAACAGGCGCGAGCAGTACTTC. It encodes CASSENRREQYF.

The CDR3 loop is CASSIPGKTGGSDYGYTF. CDR3 bases: TGTGCCAGTAGTATCCCCGGCAAAACTGGAGGGTCGGACTATGGCTACACCTTC. The V call is TRBV19, the J call TRBJ1-2; no clear D. The germline CDR1 and CDR2 sequences are LNHDA and SQIVND (reference sequence). Trimming stripped 3 bases from V and 3 bases from J, with 23 bases between. This CDR3 is 18 amino acids long.

The rearrangement joins TRBV5-1 to TRBJ2-7; D is undetermined. Per the germline V gene, CDR1 is SGHRS and CDR2 is YFSETQ. Trimming pared 3 bases from V and 2 bases from J, leaving 3 bases between. The length of the CDR3 is 11 residues. CDR3 sequence: CASSSTYEQYF. CDR3 DNA sequence: TGCGCCAGCAGCTCAACCTACGAGCAGTACTTC. The variable domain in full, completed from reference TRBV5-1 and TRBJ2-7, reads KAGVTQTPRYLIKTRGQQVTLSCSPISGHRSVSWYQQTPGQGLQFLFEYFSETQRNKGNFPGRFSGRQFSNSRSEMNVSTLELGDSALYLCASSSTYEQYFGPGTRLTVT.

The chain uses TRBV7-9 and TRBJ2-3, with D maybe TRBD1 (6 bases). V gave up 5 bases and J gave up 14 bases, with 17 bases separating them. The CDR3 extends over 12 amino acids. Germline-derived CDR1 and CDR2 are SEHNR and FQNEAQ (reference sequence). The CDR3 nucleotides read TGTGCCAGCAGCCCCGGGGACATTTTCGTGTATTTT. Translating it yields CASSPGDIFVYF.

The chain has TRBV7-9 and TRBJ2-5; the D gene is possibly TRBD2 (5 bases). The CDR3 runs to 14 residues. Trimming pared 1 base from V and 5 bases from J, leaving 11 bases between. In germline, CDR1 is SEHNR, CDR2 FQNEAQ (reference sequence). Here the CDR3 DNA reads TGTGCCAGCAGCTTAGACCGGGGAGTGGAGACCCAGTACTTC. This gives the protein CASSLDRGVETQYF.

V and J are TRBV6-1 and TRBJ2-5; D gene unclear. The DNA end lines up better with TRBJ2-7; the J call may be wrong. Germline assignment: CDR1 MNHNS and CDR2 SASEGT. This CDR3 has 15 residues. DNA of the CDR3: TGTGCCAGCAATGACTTCGGCCAGACTGTTTACGAGCAGTACTTC. Its translation: CASNDFGQTVYEQYF.

CDR3 DNA sequence: TGTGCCAGCAGTGAAGCCTCGGGACTCTATGGCTACACCTTC. Residues: CASSEASGLYGYTF. The rearrangement joins TRBV6-1 to TRBJ1-2; D might be TRBD1 (5 bases). Germline V gene data show CDR1 as MNHNS and CDR2 as SASEGT. Trimming shortened V by 0 bases and J by 4 bases, and 9 bases separated the two germline ends. The CDR3 sequence is 14 residues long.

This chain links TRBV2 with TRBJ1-4, with a weak D call TRBD1 (6 bases). The CDR3 sequence is 16 residues long. Looked up from germline, CDR1 is SNHLY and CDR2 is FYNNEI. Trimming cost V 6 bases and J 8 bases, with 22 bases left between them. The CDR3 coding sequence is TGTGCCAGCAGGAGACTAGAGGGGGGGAGTGGAGAAAAACTGTTTTTT. Its protein is CASRRLEGGSGEKLFF. The variable domain in full, completed from reference TRBV2 and TRBJ1-4, reads EPEVTQTPSHQVTQMGQEVILRCVPISNHLYFYWYRQILGQKVEFLVSFYNNEISEKSEIFDDQFSVERPDGSNFTLKIRSTKLEDSAMYFCASRRLEGGSGEKLFFGSGTQLSVL.

The gene calls are TRBV14 and TRBJ1-2, with 9 bases that match TRBD1. V dropped 4 bases and J dropped 0; count of bases not matched to a gene: 12. Germline values: CDR1 SGHDN, CDR2 FVKESK. The CDR3 spans 18 residues. CDR3: CASSRTGTGQKANYGYTF. CDR3 nucleotide sequence: TGTGCCAGCAGCCGGACCGGGACAGGGCAAAAAGCTAACTATGGCTACACCTTC.